This T cell receptor (beta chain) was sequenced during a study of blood T cell repertoires in COVID-19. In the study overall: Acute-phase and convalescent COVID-19 samples originated in the United States, Italy and Spain. T cells, B-cell-depleted T cells, or PBMCs supplied cDNA or gDNA.

Germline V gives CDR1 SGHAT, CDR2 FQNNGV. The CDR3 extends over 16 amino acids. The junction had 4 bases not matched to a gene; V was cut back by 3 bases and J by 0 bases. In the original processing: For nucleated cells, counts were estimated from reference gene primer amplification. TCRdb's table, derived via immunoSEQ multiplex PCR, lists solely in-frame clones and lacks some. D and trimming come from the DNA, and the V and J calls and clone size come from that table. The repertoire consists of 100,000 to 150,000 clones, with over 80% occurring once and the leading ten covering 10% to 15%. Sequenced material: peripheral blood. The TCR comes from a man aged 55 to 70 with acute or convalescent COVID-19. This chain uses TRBV11-2 with TRBJ2-2; 7 bases align to TRBD1. CDR3 residues: CASSLNRGPNTGELFF. The DNA for the CDR3 is TGTGCCAGCAGCTTGAACAGGGGACCGAACACCGGGGAGCTGTTTTTT.